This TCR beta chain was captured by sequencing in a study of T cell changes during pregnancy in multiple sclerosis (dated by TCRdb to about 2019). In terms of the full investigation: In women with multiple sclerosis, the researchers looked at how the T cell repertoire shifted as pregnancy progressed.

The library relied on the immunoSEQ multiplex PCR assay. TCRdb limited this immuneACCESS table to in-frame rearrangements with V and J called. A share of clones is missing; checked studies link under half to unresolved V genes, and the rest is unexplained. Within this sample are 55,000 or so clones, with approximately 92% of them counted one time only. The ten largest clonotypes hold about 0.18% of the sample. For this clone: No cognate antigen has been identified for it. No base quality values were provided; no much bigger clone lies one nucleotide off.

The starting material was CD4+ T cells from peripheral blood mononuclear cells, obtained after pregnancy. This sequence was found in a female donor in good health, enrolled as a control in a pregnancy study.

Read as DNA, the sequence is TGTGCCAGCAGCCGACAGGAGAATCAGCCCCAGCATTTT. Its coded protein is CASSRQENQPQHF. The chain links TRBV7-8 with TRBJ1-5; a tentative D match to TRBD1 spans 6 bases. CDR3 length: 13 amino acids, cysteine to phenylalanine. Only CDR3 DNA is held: 39 bases, read in frame from base 1. The germline ends are 9 bases apart after V is trimmed by 5 bases and J by 4 bases. CDR1 SGHVS and CDR2 FQNEAQ are derived from the germline V gene. The CDR3 plus the reference TRBV7-8 and TRBJ1-5 genes for the other parts give the full variable domain: GAGVSQSPRYKVAKRGQDVALRCDPISGHVSLFWYQQALGQGPEFLTYFQNEAQLDKSGLPSDRFFAERPEGSVSTLKIQRTQQEDSAVYLCASSRQENQPQHFGDGTRLSIL.